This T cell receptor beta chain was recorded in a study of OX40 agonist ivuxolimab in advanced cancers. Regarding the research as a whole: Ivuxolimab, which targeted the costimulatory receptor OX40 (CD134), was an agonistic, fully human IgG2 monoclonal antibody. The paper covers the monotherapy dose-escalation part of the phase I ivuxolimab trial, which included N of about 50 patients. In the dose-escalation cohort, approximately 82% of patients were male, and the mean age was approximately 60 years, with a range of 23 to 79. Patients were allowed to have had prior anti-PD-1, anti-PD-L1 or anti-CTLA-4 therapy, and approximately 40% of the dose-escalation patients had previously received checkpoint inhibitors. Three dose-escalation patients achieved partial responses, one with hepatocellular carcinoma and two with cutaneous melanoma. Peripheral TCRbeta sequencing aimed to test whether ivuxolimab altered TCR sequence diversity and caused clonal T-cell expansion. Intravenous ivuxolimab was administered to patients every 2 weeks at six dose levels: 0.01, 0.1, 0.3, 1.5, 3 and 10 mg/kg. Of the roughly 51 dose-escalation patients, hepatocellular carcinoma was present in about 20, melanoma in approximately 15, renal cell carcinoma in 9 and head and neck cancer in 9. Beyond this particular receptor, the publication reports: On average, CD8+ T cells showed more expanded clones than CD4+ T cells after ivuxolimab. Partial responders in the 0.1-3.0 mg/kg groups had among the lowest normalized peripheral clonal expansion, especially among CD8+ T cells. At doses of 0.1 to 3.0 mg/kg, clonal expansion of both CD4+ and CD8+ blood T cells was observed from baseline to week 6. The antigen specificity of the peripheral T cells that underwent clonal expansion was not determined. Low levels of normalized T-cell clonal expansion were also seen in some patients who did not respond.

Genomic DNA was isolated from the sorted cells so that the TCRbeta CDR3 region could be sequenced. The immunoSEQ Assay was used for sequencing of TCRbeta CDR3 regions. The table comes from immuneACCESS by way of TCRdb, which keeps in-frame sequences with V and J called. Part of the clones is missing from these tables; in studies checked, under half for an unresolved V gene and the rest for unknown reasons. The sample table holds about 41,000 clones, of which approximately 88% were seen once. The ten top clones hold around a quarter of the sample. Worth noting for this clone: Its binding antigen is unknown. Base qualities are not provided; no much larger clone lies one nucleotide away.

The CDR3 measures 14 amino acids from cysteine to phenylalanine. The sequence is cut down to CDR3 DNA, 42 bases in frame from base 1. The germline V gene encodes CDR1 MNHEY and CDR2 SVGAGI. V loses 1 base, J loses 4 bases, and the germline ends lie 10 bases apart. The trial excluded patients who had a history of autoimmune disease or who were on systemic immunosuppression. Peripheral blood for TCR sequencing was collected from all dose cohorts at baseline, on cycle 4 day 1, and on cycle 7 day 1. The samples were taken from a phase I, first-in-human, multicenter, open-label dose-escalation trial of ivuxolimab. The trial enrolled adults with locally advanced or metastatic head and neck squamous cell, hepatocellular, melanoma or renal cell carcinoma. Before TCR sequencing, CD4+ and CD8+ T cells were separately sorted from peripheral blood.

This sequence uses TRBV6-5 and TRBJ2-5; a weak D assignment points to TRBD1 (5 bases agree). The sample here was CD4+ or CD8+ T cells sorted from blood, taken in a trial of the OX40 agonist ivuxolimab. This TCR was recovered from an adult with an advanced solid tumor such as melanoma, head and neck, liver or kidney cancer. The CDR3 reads CASSYYFQGETQYF. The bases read TGTGCCAGCAGTTACTATTTTCAGGGAGAGACCCAGTACTTC.